A single sample is the source of the 29 T cell receptor beta chains below, sequenced in a study of OX40 agonist ivuxolimab in advanced cancers. Clones were read by immunoSEQ multiplex PCR, and TCRdb kept only the in-frame ones, dropping some. The top ten hold roughly 12% of the sample, which has around 54,000 clones, approximately 94% seen once. The material sequenced was CD4+ or CD8+ T cells sorted from blood, taken in a trial of the OX40 agonist ivuxolimab. These receptors all stem from an adult with an advanced solid tumor such as melanoma, head and neck, liver or kidney cancer.

The table lists this clone with a count of one. The chain combines TRBV2 with TRBJ2-7, with 13 nucleotides matching TRBD2. The CDR3 is made up of 15 amino acids. V was pared by 4 bases and J by 5 bases, with 5 bases of the junction left unmatched. Germline V gene lookup returns CDR1 SNHLY and CDR2 FYNNEI. CDR3 sequence: CASSGTSGSQDEQYF. The CDR3 nucleotides read TGTGCCAGCAGTGGGACTAGCGGGAGTCAAGACGAGCAGTACTTC.

V and J are TRBV2 and TRBJ2-7; D unresolved. CDR3 length equals 12 residues. The V and J ends lost 7 bases and 3 bases respectively, with 10 bases between them. CDR1 is SNHLY and CDR2 is FYNNEI in the germline V gene. The CDR3 sequence is CASTTTRYEQYF. CDR3 bases: TGTGCCAGCACGACCACCCGCTACGAGCAGTACTTC.

For the CDR3, the DNA is TGTGCCAGCAGTTGGGTACAGGGTAATGAGCAGTTCTTC. This sequence encodes CASSWVQGNEQFF. This chain links TRBV6-5 with TRBJ2-1; TRBD1 is a possible D gene (6 bases). With 4 bases removed from V and 7 bases from J, the gap between germline ends came to 11 bases. The germline V gene encodes CDR1 MNHEY and CDR2 SVGAGI. This CDR3 has 13 residues.

This chain uses TRBV5-6 with TRBJ2-3, with 7 bases that match TRBD2. V shed 3 bases, J shed 3 bases, and the junction held 4 bases outside the gene matches. CDR1 and CDR2 from the germline V gene are SGHDT and YYEEEE. The CDR3 extends over 14 amino acids. This CDR3 is CASSWGGGTDTQYF. The CDR3 region has the DNA TGTGCCAGCAGCTGGGGGGGTGGAACAGATACGCAGTATTTT.

This clone occurred once. V and J are TRBV6-1 and TRBJ2-7; D is undetermined. This CDR3 contains 13 residues. Germline V lookup: CDR1 MNHNS, CDR2 SASEGT. The V gene lost 4 bases and the J gene lost 5 bases, with 12 bases spanning the gap. CDR3 nucleotide sequence: TGTGCCAGCAGTGTTTCGGTGCTTCACGAGCAGTACTTC. Its translation: CASSVSVLHEQYF.

This chain joins TRBV9 and TRBJ2-1; D unclear. The V end lost 1 base, the J end lost 1 base, and 15 bases lay between the germline ends. Germline V gives CDR1 SGDLS, CDR2 YYNGEE. This CDR3 comprises 17 residues. For the CDR3, the DNA is TGTGCCAGCAGCGTATCCCCCGAAGACGGATCCTACAATGAGCAGTTCTTC. Translation: CASSVSPEDGSYNEQFF.

This clone came up once. The rearrangement uses TRBV28 and TRBJ2-3; unclear D gene. The CDR3 consists of 16 residues. The ends were cut back, 4 bases at V and 2 bases at J, with 16 bases in the middle. The V gene's germline CDR1 is MDHEN and CDR2 SYDVKM. The CDR3 loop is CASSSPPMLTTDTQYF. The DNA of the CDR3 is TGTGCCAGCAGTTCCCCTCCCATGCTTACCACAGATACGCAGTATTTT.

The rearrangement joins TRBV7-2 to TRBJ2-1; no reliable D call. Trimming shortened V by 1 base and J by 0 bases, and 7 bases separated the two germline ends. This CDR3 contains 15 residues. Germline assignment: CDR1 SGHTA and CDR2 FQGNSA. The CDR3, as DNA: TGTGCCAGCAGCTTAGTCTTCGGCTCCTACAATGAGCAGTTCTTC. Residues: CASSLVFGSYNEQFF.

The V call is TRBV19, the J call TRBJ2-2; D ambiguous. Trimming stripped 8 bases from V and 7 bases from J, with 20 bases between. This CDR3 has 15 residues. CDR1 is LNHDA and CDR2 is SQIVND in the germline V gene (reference sequence). The DNA for the CDR3 is TGTGCCAGTCTAGGGCAGGAACTCCCCATCGGGGAGCTGTTTTTT. Amino acids: CASLGQELPIGELFF.

There are a few counts of this clone. The chain couples TRBV6-1 to TRBJ1-2, with 8 bases that match TRBD1. The ends lost 4 bases at V and 2 bases at J; junction bases unmatched: 3. In germline, CDR1 is MNHNS, CDR2 SASEGT. The CDR3 spans 14 residues. CDR3 sequence: CASSGQGTNYGYTF. The CDR3 DNA is TGTGCCAGCAGTGGACAGGGGACCAACTATGGCTACACCTTC.

The chain has TRBV18 and TRBJ2-7; D is perhaps TRBD2 (6 bases). This CDR3 is built from 14 residues. The V gene lost 0 bases and the J gene lost 7 bases, with 13 bases spanning the gap. The germline V gene encodes CDR1 KGHSH and CDR2 LQKENI. CDR3 coding DNA: TGTGCCAGCTCACCACCACTAGCCGCAGAAGAGCAGTACTTC. This translates into CASSPPLAAEEQYF.

V usage is TRBV25-1 and J usage is TRBJ2-3; no definite D call. This CDR3 has 14 residues. The germline V and J ends were trimmed by 3 bases and 2 bases, with 9 bases remaining between them. The V gene's germline CDR1 is MGHDK and CDR2 SYGVNS. The CDR3 nucleotides read TGTGCCAGCAGTGATACCAACTTCACAGATACGCAGTATTTT. This translates into CASSDTNFTDTQYF. Based on the CDR3 plus reference TRBV25-1 and TRBJ2-3, the full variable domain is EADIYQTPRYLVIGTGKKITLECSQTMGHDKMYWYQQDPGMELHLIHYSYGVNSTEKGDLSSESTVSRIRTEHFPLTLESARPSHTSQYLCASSDTNFTDTQYFGPGTRLTVL.

The genes are TRBV28 and TRBJ2-3, with D unclear. The V gene's germline CDR1 is MDHEN and CDR2 SYDVKM. This CDR3 contains 15 residues. Trimming left V 1 base short and J 3 bases short, with 11 bases between. The CDR3 reads CASSLSALATDTQYF. The CDR3 nucleotides read TGTGCCAGCAGTTTATCGGCACTGGCGACAGATACGCAGTATTTT.

The V call is TRBV7-9, the J call TRBJ2-7; 8 positions match TRBD1. CDR1 and CDR2 from the germline V gene are SEHNR and FQNEAQ (reference sequence). The CDR3 spans 12 residues. The V and J ends lost 5 bases and 5 bases, in that order; junction bases with no gene match: 2. The CDR3 is CASSRTGNEQYF. The CDR3 nucleotides are TGTGCCAGCAGCCGGACAGGGAACGAGCAGTACTTC.

This chain joins TRBV11-3 and TRBJ2-7, with D possibly matching TRBD2 (6 bases). Trimming removed 1 base from V and 3 bases from J, with 10 bases in between. The CDR3 has 14 residues. CDR1 and CDR2 from the germline V gene are SGHNT and YENEEA. The CDR3 nucleotides read TGTGCCAGCAGCTTAGCTGGGGGAGGCTACGAGCAGTACTTC. Its translation: CASSLAGGGYEQYF.

This rearrangement joins TRBV2 to TRBJ2-4; a possible D gene is TRBD1 (5 bases). The CDR3 totals 15 residues. Trimming left V 0 bases short and J 3 bases short, with 9 bases between. The germline V gene encodes CDR1 SNHLY and CDR2 FYNNEI. The chain's CDR3 is CASSEADTGKNIQYF. The CDR3 DNA sequence: TGTGCCAGCAGTGAAGCGGATACAGGCAAAAACATTCAGTACTTC.

The rearrangement joins TRBV29-1 to TRBJ2-1; no reliable D call. The CDR3 has 13 residues. Germline lookup yields CDR1 SQVTM and CDR2 ANQGSEA. With 8 bases removed from V and 1 base from J, the gap between germline ends came to 12 bases. CDR3 sequence reads: CSLVIVSYNEQFF. Here the CDR3 DNA reads TGCAGCCTAGTCATCGTGTCCTACAATGAGCAGTTCTTC.

The chain is built from TRBV28 and TRBJ1-2; D is perhaps TRBD1 (6 bases). Trimming cost V 1 base and J 3 bases, with 18 bases left between them. CDR3 length equals 17 residues. Germline CDR1 reads MDHEN; CDR2 reads SYDVKM. CDR3 sequence: CASSLSPQGEVDYGYTF. The CDR3 coding sequence is TGTGCCAGCAGTTTATCCCCACAGGGAGAGGTAGACTATGGCTACACCTTC.

Here the CDR3 DNA reads TGTGCCAGCAGCCAGGTGGGTCTGGAGGAGACCCAGTACTTC. Protein sequence: CASSQVGLEETQYF. V gene TRBV7-9 combines with J gene TRBJ2-5; D call uncertain. Germline CDR1 is SEHNR and CDR2 is FQNEAQ (reference sequence). This CDR3 has 14 residues. Trimming took off 5 bases at V and 5 bases at J, with 15 bases between the two ends.

This clone was recorded once. This chain uses TRBV9 with TRBJ2-3, with D possibly being TRBD2 (6 bases). V lost 3 bases, J lost 1 base, and 9 bases lay in between. Per the germline V gene, CDR1 is SGDLS and CDR2 is YYNGEE. The CDR3 contains 14 residues. DNA for the CDR3: TGTGCCAGCAGCGGCGGGGCCGGCACAGATACGCAGTATTTT. It translates to CASSGGAGTDTQYF.

The chain uses TRBV6-1 and TRBJ1-4; D may be TRBD1 (6 bases). Germline loops: CDR1 MNHNS, CDR2 SASEGT. With 11 bases removed from V and 2 bases from J, the gap between germline ends came to 15 bases. The CDR3 loop spans 14 amino acids. The CDR3: CASTGGVTNEKLFF. CDR3 DNA: TGTGCCTCAACCGGGGGCGTTACTAATGAAAAACTGTTTTTT.

The chain couples TRBV4-1 to TRBJ2-1, with 11 bases fitting TRBD2. CDR1 MGHRA and CDR2 YSYEKL come from the germline V gene. Germline trimming cut 6 bases from V and 4 bases from J; bases unmatched to any gene: 2. There are 14 residues in the CDR3. The chain's CDR3 is CASRTSGAYNEQFF. The CDR3 region has the DNA TGCGCCAGCAGGACTAGCGGGGCGTACAATGAGCAGTTCTTC.

The chain has TRBV19 and TRBJ2-7, with D maybe TRBD1 (6 bases). Germline CDR1 is LNHDA and CDR2 is SQIVND (reference sequence). Trimming took off 7 bases at V and 0 bases at J, with 13 bases between the two ends. The CDR3 runs to 14 residues. The CDR3 DNA reads TGTGCCAGTAAGGAGATGGGGGCCTCCTACGAGCAGTACTTC. Translation: CASKEMGASYEQYF.

The gene calls are TRBV9 and TRBJ2-2; 13 nucleotides line up with TRBD2. Germline values: CDR1 SGDLS, CDR2 YYNGEE. V was clipped by 3 bases and J by 6 bases; unmatched bases: 8. The CDR3 spans 17 residues. The CDR3 here is CASSALTSGRAPGELFF. As DNA, the CDR3 is TGTGCCAGCAGCGCCCTAACTAGCGGGAGGGCCCCCGGGGAGCTGTTTTTT.

V and J are TRBV7-9 and TRBJ1-1; D ambiguous. This CDR3 is 13 amino acids long. Trimming pared 1 base from V and 11 bases from J, leaving 14 bases between. CDR1 is SEHNR and CDR2 is FQNEAQ in the germline V gene (reference sequence). The CDR3: CASSLGTRGGAFF. In DNA, the CDR3 is TGTGCCAGCAGCTTAGGGACCCGGGGTGGGGCTTTCTTT. Together with reference TRBV7-9 and TRBJ1-1, the CDR3 gives the full variable domain: DTGVSQNPRHKITKRGQNVTFRCDPISEHNRLYWYRQTLGQGPEFLTYFQNEAQLEKSRLLSDRFSAERPKGSFSTLEIQRTEQGDSAMYLCASSLGTRGGAFFGQGTRLTVV.

The J gene is TRBJ2-7, the V gene TRBV7-2; 9 nucleotides match TRBD2. In germline, CDR1 is SGHTA, CDR2 FQGNSA. The CDR3 has 14 amino acids. Unmatched junction bases numbered 5, after V lost 2 bases and J lost 6 bases. The CDR3 DNA reads as TGTGCCAGCAGCTTATTAGCGGGAGCAGGCGAGCAGTACTTC. It is translated as CASSLLAGAGEQYF.

The gene calls are TRBV9 and TRBJ2-7; TRBD2 might be the D (5 bases). CDR1 SGDLS and CDR2 YYNGEE come from the germline V gene. The CDR3 runs 15 residues. Trimming stripped 0 bases from V and 4 bases from J, with 14 bases between. The CDR3 nucleotides read TGTGCCAGCAGCGTAGGAGTAACGGGGTTGTACGAGCAGTACTTC. Residues: CASSVGVTGLYEQYF.

The chain couples TRBV11-2 to TRBJ2-7, with 9 nucleotides matching TRBD1. CDR1 is SGHAT and CDR2 is FQNNGV in the germline V gene. This CDR3 is 15 amino acids long. The J segment lost 4 bases and the V segment lost 4 bases, leaving 8 bases of the junction unmatched. This CDR3 is CASSSGTGQGYEQYF. CDR3 sequence (DNA): TGTGCCAGCAGCTCAGGAACGGGACAGGGTTACGAGCAGTACTTC. The entire variable domain, with the rest obtained from reference TRBV11-2 and TRBJ2-7, is as follows: EAGVAQSPRYKIIEKRQSVAFWCNPISGHATLYWYQQILGQGPKLLIQFQNNGVVDDSQLPKDRFSAERLKGVDSTLKIQPAKLEDSAVYLCASSSGTGQGYEQYFGPGTRLTVT.

The rearrangement links TRBV6-1 to TRBJ2-5; D is possibly TRBD2 (6 bases). Looked up from germline, CDR1 is MNHNS and CDR2 is SASEGT. The CDR3 runs 14 residues. Trimming pared 7 bases from V and 4 bases from J, leaving 16 bases between. CDR3 region: CASNAGPPGETQYF. The CDR3 coding sequence is TGTGCCAGCAATGCGGGACCGCCGGGAGAGACCCAGTACTTC.